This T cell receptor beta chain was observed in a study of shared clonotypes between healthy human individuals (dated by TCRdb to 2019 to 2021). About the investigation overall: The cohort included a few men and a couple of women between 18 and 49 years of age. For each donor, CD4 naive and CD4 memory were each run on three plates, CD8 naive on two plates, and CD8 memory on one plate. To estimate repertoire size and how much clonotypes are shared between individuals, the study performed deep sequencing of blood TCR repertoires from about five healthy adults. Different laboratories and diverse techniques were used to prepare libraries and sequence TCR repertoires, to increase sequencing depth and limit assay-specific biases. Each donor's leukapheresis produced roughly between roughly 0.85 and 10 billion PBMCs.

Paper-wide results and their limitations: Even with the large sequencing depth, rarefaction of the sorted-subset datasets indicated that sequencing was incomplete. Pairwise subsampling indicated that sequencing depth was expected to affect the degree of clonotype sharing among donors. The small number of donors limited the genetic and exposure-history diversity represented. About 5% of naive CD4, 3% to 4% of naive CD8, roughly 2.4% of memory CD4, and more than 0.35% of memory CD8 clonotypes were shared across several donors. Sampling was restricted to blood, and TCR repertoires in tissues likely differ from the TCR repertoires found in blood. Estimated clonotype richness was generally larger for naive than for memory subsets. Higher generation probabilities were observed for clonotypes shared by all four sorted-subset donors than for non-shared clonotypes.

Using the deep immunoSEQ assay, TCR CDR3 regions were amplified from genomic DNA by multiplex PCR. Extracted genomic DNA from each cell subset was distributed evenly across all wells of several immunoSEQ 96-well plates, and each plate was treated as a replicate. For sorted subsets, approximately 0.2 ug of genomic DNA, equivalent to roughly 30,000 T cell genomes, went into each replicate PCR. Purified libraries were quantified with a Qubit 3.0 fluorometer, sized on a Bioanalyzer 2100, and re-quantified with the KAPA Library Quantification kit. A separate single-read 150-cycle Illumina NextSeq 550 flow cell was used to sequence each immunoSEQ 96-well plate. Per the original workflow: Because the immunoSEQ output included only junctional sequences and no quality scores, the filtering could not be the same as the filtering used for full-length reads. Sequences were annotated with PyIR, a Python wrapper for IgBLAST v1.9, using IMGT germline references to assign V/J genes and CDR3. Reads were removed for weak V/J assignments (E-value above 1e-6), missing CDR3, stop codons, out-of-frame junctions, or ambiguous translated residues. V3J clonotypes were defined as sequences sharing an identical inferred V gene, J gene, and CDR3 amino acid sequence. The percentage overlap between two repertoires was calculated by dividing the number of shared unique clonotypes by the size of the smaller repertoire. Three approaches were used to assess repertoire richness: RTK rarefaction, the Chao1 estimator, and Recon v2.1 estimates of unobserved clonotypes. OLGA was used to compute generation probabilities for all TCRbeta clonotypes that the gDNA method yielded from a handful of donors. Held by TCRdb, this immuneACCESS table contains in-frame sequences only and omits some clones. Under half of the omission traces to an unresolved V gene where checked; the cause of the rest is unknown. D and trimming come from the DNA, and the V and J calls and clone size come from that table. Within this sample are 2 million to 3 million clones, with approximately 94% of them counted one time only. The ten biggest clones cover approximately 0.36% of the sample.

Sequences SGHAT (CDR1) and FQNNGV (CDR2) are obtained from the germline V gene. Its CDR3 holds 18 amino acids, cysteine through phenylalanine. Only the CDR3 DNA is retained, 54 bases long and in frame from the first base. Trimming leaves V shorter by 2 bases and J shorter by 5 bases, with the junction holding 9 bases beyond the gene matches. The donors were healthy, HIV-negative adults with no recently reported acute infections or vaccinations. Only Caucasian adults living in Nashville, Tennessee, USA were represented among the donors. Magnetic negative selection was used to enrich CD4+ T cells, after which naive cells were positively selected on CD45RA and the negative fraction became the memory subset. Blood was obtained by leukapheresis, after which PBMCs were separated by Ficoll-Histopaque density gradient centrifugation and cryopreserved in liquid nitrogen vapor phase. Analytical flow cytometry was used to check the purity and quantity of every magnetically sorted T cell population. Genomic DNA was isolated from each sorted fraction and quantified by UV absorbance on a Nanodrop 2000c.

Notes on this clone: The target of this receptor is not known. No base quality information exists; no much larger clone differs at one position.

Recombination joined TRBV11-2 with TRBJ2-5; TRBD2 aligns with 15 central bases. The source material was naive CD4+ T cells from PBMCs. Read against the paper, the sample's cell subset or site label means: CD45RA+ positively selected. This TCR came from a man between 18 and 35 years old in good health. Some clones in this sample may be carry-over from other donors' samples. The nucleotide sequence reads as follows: TGTGCCAGCAGCTTAAGCACGTGGACTAGCGGGAGGGCGGAGACCCAGTACTTC. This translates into CASSLSTWTSGRAETQYF.